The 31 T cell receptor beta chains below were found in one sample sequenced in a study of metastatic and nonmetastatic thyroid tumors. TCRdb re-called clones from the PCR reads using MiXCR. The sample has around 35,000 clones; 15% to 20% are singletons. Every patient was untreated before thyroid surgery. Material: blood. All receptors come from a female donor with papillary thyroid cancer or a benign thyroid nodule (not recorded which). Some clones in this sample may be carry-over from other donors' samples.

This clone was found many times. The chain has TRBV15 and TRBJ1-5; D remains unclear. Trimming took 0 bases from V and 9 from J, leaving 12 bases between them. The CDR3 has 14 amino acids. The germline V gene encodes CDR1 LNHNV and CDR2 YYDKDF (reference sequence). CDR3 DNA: TGTGCCACCAGCAGAGACACCATCCCTCGGCCCCAGCATTTT. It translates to CATSRDTIPRPQHF.

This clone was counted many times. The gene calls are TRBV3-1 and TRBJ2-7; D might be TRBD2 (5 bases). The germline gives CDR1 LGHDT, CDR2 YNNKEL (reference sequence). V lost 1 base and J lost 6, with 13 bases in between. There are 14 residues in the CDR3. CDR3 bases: TGTGCCAGCAGCCAAGGTAGGGAAGGACTCGAGCAGTACTTC. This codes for CASSQGREGLEQYF.

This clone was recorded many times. The CDR3 reads CASSTGVNYGYTF. The CDR3 nucleotides are TGTGCCAGCAGTACAGGGGTCAACTATGGCTACACCTTC. The J gene is TRBJ1-2, the V gene TRBV6-1; 7 bases are shared with TRBD1. This CDR3 has 13 amino acids. The ends lost 5 bases at V and 2 bases at J; junction bases unmatched: 2. Germline CDR1 and CDR2: MNHNS and SASEGT.

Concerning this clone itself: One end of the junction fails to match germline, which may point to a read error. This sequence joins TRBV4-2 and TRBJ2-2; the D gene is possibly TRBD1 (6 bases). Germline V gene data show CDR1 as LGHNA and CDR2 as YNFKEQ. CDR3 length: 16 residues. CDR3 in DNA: TGTGCCAGTAGCCATGCCTACAGGGATATAACCGGGGAGCTGTTTTTT. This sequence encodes CASSHAYRDITGELFF.

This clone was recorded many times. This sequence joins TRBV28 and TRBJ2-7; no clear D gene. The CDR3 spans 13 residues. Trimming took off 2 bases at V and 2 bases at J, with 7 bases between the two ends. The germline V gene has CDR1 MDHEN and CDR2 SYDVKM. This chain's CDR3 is CASSLAGTYEQYF. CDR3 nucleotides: TGTGCCAGCAGTTTAGCAGGTACCTACGAGCAGTACTTC.

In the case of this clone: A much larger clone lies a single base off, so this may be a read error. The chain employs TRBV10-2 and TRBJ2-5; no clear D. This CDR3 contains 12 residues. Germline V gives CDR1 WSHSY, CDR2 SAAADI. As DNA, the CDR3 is TGCGCCAGCACAGAGTACCAACAGACCCAGTACTTC. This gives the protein CASTEYQQTQYF.

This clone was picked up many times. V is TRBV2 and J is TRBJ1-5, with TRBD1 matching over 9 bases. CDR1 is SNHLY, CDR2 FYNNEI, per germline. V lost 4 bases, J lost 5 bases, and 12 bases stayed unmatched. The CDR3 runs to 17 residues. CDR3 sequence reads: CASSAGTGSLDDQPQHF. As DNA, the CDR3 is TGTGCCAGCAGTGCCGGGACAGGGTCGCTAGATGATCAGCCCCAGCATTTT.

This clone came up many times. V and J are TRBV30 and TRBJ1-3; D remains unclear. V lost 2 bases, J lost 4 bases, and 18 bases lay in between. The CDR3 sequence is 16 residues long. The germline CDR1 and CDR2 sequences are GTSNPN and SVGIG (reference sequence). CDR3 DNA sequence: TGTGCCTGGAGTTCCGGACTAAAACTAACCGGAAACACCATATATTTT. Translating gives CAWSSGLKLTGNTIYF.

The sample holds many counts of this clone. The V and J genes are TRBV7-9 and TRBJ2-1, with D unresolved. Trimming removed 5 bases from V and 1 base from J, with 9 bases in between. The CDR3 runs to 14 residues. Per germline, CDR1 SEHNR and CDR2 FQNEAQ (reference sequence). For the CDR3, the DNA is TGTGCCAGCAGCCCCCGTATGTCCTACAATGAGCAGTTCTTC. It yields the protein CASSPRMSYNEQFF.

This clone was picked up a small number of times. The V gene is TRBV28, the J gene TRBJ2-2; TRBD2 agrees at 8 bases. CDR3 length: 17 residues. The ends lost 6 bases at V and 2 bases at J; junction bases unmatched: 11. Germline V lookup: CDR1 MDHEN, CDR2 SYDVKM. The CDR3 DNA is TGTGCCAGCAGGCCTACAGCGGGAGCTTTTAACACCGGGGAGCTGTTTTTT. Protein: CASRPTAGAFNTGELFF.

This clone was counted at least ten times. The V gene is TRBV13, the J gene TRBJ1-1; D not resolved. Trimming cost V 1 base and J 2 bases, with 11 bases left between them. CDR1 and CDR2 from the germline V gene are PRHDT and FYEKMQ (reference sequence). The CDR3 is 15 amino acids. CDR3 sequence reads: CASSLEIGKNTEAFF. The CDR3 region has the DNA TGTGCCAGCAGCTTAGAAATAGGGAAAAACACTGAAGCTTTCTTT.

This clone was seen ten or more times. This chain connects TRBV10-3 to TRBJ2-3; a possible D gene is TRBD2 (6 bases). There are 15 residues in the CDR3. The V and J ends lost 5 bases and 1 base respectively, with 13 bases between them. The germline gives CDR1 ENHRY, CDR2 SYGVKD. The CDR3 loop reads CAISTSTGGTDTQYF. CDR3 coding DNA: TGTGCCATCAGTACTAGCACCGGGGGCACAGATACGCAGTATTTT.

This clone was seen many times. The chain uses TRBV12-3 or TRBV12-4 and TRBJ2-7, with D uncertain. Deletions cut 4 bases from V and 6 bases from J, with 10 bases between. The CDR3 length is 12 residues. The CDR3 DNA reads TGTGCCAGCAGTTCCCCCCGAGGCGAGCAGTACTTC. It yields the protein CASSSPRGEQYF.

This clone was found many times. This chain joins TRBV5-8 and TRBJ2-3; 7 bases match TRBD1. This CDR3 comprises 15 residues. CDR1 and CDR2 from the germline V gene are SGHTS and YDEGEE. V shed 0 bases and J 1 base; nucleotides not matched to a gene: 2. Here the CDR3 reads CASSLATGGTDTQYF. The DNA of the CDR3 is TGTGCCAGCAGCTTGGCCACAGGGGGCACAGATACGCAGTATTTT.

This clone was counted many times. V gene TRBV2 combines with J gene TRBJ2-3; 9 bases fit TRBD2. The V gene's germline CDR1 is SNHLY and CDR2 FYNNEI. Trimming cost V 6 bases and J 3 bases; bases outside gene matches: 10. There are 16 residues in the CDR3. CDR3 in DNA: TGTGCCAGCAGGTTCCTCTTGGCGGGGGGGACAGATACGCAGTATTTT. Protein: CASRFLLAGGTDTQYF.

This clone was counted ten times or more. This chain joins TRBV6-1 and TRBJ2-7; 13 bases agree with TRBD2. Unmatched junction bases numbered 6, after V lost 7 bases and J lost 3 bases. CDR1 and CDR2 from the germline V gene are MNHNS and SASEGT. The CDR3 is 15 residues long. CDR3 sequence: CASNGLAGANYEQYF. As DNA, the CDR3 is TGTGCCAGCAATGGACTAGCGGGAGCAAACTACGAGCAGTACTTC.

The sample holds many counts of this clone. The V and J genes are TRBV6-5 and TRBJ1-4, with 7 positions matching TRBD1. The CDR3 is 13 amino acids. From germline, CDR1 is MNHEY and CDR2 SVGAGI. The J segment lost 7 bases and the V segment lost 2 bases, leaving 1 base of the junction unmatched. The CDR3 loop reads CASSYRDSEKLFF. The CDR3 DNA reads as TGTGCCAGCAGTTACCGGGACAGTGAAAAACTGTTTTTT.

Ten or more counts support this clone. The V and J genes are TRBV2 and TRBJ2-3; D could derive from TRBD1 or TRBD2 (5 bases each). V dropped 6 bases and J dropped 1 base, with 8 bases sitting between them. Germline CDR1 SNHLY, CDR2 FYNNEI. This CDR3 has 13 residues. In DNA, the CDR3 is TGTGCCAGCAGGGGGGACCGCACAGATACGCAGTATTTT. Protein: CASRGDRTDTQYF.

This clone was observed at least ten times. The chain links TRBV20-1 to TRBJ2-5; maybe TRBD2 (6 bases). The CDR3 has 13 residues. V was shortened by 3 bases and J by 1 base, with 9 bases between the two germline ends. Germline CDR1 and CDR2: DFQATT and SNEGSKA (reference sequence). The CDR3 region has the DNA TGCAGTGCTAGGGGGGGTATCCAAGAGACCCAGTACTTC. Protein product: CSARGGIQETQYF.

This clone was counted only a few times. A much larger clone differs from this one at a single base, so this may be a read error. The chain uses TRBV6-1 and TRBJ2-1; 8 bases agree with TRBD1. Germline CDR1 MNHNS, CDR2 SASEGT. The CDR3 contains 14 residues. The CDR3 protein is CASSEGTGGDEQLF. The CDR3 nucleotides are TGTGCCAGCAGTGAAGGTACAGGGGGAGATGAGCAGCTCTTC.

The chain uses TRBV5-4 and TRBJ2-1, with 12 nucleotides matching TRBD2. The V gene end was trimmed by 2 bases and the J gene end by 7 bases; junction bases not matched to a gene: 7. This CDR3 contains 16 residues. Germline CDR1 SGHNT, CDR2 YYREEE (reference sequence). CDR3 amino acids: CASSFVRLAGGNEQFF. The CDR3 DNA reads TGTGCCAGCAGCTTCGTTCGGCTAGCGGGAGGGAATGAGCAGTTCTTC.

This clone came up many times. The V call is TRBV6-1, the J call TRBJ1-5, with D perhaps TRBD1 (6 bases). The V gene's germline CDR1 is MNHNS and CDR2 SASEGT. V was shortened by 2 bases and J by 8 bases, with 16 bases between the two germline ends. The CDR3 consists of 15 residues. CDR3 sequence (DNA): TGTGCCAGCAGTGAAACGTTAACACAGGGAGAGCCCCAGCATTTT. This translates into CASSETLTQGEPQHF.

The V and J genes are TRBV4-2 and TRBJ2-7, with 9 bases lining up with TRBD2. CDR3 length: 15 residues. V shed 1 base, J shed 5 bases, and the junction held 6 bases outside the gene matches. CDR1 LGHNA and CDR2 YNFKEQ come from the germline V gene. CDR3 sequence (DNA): TGTGCCAGCAGCCAAGGGGAGCGGGAGGTAGACGAGCAGTACTTC. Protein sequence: CASSQGEREVDEQYF.

The CDR3 region has the DNA TGCAGTGCTCTAGCGGGAGGTAGCACAGATACGCAGTATTTT. Its protein is CSALAGGSTDTQYF. The chain joins TRBV20-1 to TRBJ2-3, with 11 bases fitting TRBD2. This CDR3 region has 14 residues. J gave up 0 bases and V 5 bases, and 1 base lay outside the gene matches. Germline CDR1 is DFQATT and CDR2 is SNEGSKA (reference sequence).

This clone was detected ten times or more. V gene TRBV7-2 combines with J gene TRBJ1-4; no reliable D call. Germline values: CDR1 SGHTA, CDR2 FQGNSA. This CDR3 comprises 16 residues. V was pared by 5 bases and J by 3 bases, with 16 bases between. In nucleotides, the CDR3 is TGTGCCAGCAGCCGCTTAGGTGAGCCGGCTAATGAAAAACTGTTTTTT. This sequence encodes CASSRLGEPANEKLFF.

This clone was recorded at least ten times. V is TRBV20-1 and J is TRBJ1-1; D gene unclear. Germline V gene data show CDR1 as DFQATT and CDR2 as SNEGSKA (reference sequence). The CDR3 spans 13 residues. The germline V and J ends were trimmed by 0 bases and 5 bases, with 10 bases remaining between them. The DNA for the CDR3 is TGCAGTGCTAGAGATTCTGGGGAGACTGAAGCTTTCTTT. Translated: CSARDSGETEAFF.

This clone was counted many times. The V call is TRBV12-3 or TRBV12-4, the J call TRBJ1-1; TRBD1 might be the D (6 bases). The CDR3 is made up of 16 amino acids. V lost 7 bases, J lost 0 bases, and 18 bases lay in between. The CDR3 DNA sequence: TGTGCCAGCACAACCTGGGGGCGGGCTGTGAACACTGAAGCTTTCTTT. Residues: CASTTWGRAVNTEAFF.

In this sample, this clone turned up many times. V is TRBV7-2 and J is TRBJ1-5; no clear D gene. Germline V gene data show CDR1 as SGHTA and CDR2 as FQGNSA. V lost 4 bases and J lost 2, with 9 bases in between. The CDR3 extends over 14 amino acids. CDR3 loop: CASSWTSGNQPQHF. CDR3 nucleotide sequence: TGTGCCAGCAGCTGGACGTCCGGCAATCAGCCCCAGCATTTT.

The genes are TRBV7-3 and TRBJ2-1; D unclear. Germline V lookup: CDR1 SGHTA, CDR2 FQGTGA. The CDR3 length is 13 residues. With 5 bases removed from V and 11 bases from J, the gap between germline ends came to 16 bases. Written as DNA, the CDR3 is TGTGCCAGCAGCGTTTATTCCGTGACTCAGCAGTTCTTC. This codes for CASSVYSVTQQFF.

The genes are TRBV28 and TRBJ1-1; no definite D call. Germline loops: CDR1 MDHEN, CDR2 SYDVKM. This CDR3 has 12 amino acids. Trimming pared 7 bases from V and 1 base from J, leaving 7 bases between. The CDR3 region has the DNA TGTGCCAGCACTCAAACGAACACTGAAGCTTTCTTT. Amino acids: CASTQTNTEAFF.

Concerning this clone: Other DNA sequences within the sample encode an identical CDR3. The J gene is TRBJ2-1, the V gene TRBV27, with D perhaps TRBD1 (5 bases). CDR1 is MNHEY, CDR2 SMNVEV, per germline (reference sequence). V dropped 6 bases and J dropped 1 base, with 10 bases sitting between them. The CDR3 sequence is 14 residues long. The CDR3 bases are TGTGCCAGCAGCTTTACAGGTTCCTACAATGAGCAGTTCTTC. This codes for CASSFTGSYNEQFF.